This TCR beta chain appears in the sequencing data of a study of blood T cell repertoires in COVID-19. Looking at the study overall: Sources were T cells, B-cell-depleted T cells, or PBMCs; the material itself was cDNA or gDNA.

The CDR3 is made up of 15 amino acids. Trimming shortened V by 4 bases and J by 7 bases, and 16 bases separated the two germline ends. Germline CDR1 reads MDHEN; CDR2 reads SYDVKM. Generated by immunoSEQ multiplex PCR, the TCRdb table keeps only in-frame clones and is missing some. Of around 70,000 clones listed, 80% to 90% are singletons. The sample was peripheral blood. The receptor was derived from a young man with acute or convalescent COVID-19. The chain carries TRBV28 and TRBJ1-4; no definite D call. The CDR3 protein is CASSSVRRRGEKLFF. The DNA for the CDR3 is TGTGCCAGCAGTTCAGTGCGGCGCCGTGGTGAAAAACTGTTTTTT.